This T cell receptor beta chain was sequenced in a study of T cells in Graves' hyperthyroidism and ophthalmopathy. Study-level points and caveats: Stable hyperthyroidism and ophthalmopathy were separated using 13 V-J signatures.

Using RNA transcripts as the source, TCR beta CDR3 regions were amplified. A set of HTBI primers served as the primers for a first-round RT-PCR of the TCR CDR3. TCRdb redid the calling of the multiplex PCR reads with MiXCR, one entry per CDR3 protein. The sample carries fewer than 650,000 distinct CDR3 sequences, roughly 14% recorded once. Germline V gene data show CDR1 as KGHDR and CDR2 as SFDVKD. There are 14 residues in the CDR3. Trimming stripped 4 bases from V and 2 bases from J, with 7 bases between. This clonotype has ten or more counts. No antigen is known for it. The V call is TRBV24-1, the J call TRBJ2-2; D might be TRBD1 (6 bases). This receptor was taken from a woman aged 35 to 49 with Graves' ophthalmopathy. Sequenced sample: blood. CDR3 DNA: TGTGCCACCAGTGAGGACAGTAACACCGGGGAGCTGTTTTTT. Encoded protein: CATSEDSNTGELFF.